This T cell receptor beta chain was sequenced in a study of neurological immune-mediated disorders. One entry per CDR3 protein, called by TCRdb with MiXCR from the 5' RACE reads. Of 65,000 to 70,000 distinct CDR3 sequences in the sample, about 4% were seen once. V dropped 2 bases and J dropped 11; count of bases not matched to a gene: 6. Germline lookup yields CDR1 SGHRS and CDR2 YFSETQ. This CDR3 has 14 residues. This clonotype was detected many times. The TCR was taken from a man aged 45-65 years with multiple sclerosis. V gene TRBV5-1 combines with J gene TRBJ1-6, with TRBD1 matching 8 bases. Sequencing used PBMCs. The CDR3 protein is CASSFSGQATPLHF. Here the CDR3 DNA reads TGCGCCAGCAGCTTTTCGGGACAGGCGACACCCCTCCACTTT.